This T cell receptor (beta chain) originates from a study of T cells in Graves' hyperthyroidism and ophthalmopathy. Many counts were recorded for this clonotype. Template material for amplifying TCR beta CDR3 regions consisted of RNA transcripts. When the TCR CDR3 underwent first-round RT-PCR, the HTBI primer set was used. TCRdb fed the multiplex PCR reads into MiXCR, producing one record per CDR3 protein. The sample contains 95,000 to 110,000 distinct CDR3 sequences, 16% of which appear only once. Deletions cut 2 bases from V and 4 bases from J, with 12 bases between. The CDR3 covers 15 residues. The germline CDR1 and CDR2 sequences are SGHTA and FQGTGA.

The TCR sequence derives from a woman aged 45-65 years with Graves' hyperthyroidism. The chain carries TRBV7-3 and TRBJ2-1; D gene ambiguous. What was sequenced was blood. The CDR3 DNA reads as TGTGCCAGCAGCTTAGACCCCGATTTGTACAATGAGCAGTTCTTC. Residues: CASSLDPDLYNEQFF.